One sample yielded the 21 T cell receptor beta chains listed below, sequenced in a study of blood T cell repertoires in COVID-19. The table came from immunoSEQ multiplex PCR; TCRdb's copy has only in-frame clones and leaves some out. The repertoire has over 100,000 clones, around 89% of them found once; the top ten carry roughly 4%. The sequencing input was peripheral blood. Every receptor here comes from a man between 60 and 70 years old with COVID-19, enrolled during active disease.

The chain couples TRBV7-6 to TRBJ2-2; 8 bases are a match to TRBD1. CDR1 and CDR2 from the germline V gene are SGHVS and FNYEAQ. CDR3 length: 15 amino acids. V lost 3 bases to trimming and J lost 3 bases; unmatched junction nucleotides: 3. The CDR3 reads CASSFNRGDTGELFF. CDR3 bases: TGTGCCAGCAGCTTCAACAGGGGGGACACCGGGGAGCTGTTTTTT.

This clone occurred a few times. V usage is TRBV24-1 and J usage is TRBJ1-1, with 9 bases fitting TRBD1. Germline V gives CDR1 KGHDR, CDR2 SFDVKD. The CDR3 is made up of 14 amino acids. The trim removed 9 bases at V and 1 base at J, leaving 5 bases unmatched. The CDR3 DNA reads TGTGCCACCCAACCGGGACAGGGGAACACTGAAGCTTTCTTT. This translates into CATQPGQGNTEAFF.

The V and J genes are TRBV15 and TRBJ2-3; D may be TRBD2 (6 bases). Germline assignment: CDR1 LNHNV and CDR2 YYDKDF (reference sequence). Trimming took off 0 bases at V and 3 bases at J, with 7 bases between the two ends. CDR3 length: 14 residues. The DNA for the CDR3 is TGTGCCACCAGCAGAGAGGGGGGTACAGATACGCAGTATTTT. It translates to CATSREGGTDTQYF.

V is TRBV6-5 and J is TRBJ2-2; D perhaps matches TRBD2 (5 bases). V shed 6 bases and J shed 6 bases, with 8 bases lying between them. CDR3 size: 12 residues. Germline lookup yields CDR1 MNHEY and CDR2 SVGAGI. The CDR3 reads CASRTGAGELFF. The CDR3 DNA is TGTGCCAGCAGAACCGGGGCCGGGGAGCTGTTTTTT.

The V call is TRBV7-9, the J call TRBJ1-1; D ambiguous. V was clipped by 2 bases and J by 0 bases, with 10 bases between them. The length of the CDR3 is 15 residues. The germline V gene encodes CDR1 SEHNR and CDR2 FQNEAQ (reference sequence). DNA of the CDR3: TGTGCCAGCAGCTTATTGAACAGTATGAACACTGAAGCTTTCTTT. This codes for CASSLLNSMNTEAFF.

The chain employs TRBV4-2 and TRBJ1-3, with a tentative D call TRBD1 (5 bases). Trimming took off 0 bases at V and 0 bases at J, with 15 bases between the two ends. From germline, CDR1 is LGHNA and CDR2 YNFKEQ. The CDR3 covers 18 residues. CDR3: CASSQEVSRALSGNTIYF. CDR3 nucleotides: TGTGCCAGCAGCCAAGAGGTTTCCAGGGCCCTCTCTGGAAACACCATATATTTT.

The V call is TRBV7-3, the J call TRBJ2-2, with D possibly TRBD2 on 5 matching bases. Trimming left V 5 bases short and J 0 bases short, with 10 bases between. The CDR3 totals 15 residues. Per germline, CDR1 SGHTA and CDR2 FQGTGA. The CDR3 reads CASSPDYTNTGELFF. The CDR3 nucleotides are TGTGCCAGCAGCCCCGACTATACGAACACCGGGGAGCTGTTTTTT.

The chain has TRBV28 and TRBJ1-5; TRBD1 agrees at 7 bases. The CDR3 extends over 18 amino acids. The V gene end was trimmed by 5 bases and the J gene end by 0 bases; junction bases not matched to a gene: 13. Germline V gene lookup returns CDR1 MDHEN and CDR2 SYDVKM. DNA for the CDR3: TGTGCCAGCAGTCCTCCTCCCCGGGGACAGCATAGCAATCAGCCCCAGCATTTT. Residues: CASSPPPRGQHSNQPQHF.

The chain has TRBV6-1 and TRBJ2-5, with a weak D call TRBD2 (7 bases). V was clipped by 11 bases and J by 4 bases, with 14 bases between them. CDR3 size: 12 residues. The V gene's germline CDR1 is MNHNS and CDR2 SASEGT. The DNA for the CDR3 is TGTGCCTCGGGGGGCGGGACAGAGACCCAGTACTTC. Translated: CASGGGTETQYF.

This clone was seen only once. The V and J genes are TRBV6-5 and TRBJ1-2, with 12 bases fitting TRBD1. Germline CDR1 and CDR2: MNHEY and SVGAGI. The CDR3 covers 14 residues. The ends lost 2 bases at V and 8 bases at J; junction bases unmatched: 3. Here the CDR3 reads CASSYGTGGWGYTF. The CDR3 DNA reads TGTGCCAGCAGTTACGGGACAGGGGGCTGGGGCTACACCTTC.

V usage is TRBV27 and J usage is TRBJ1-1, with a tentative D call TRBD1 (5 bases). CDR3 length: 12 residues. The germline V gene encodes CDR1 MNHEY and CDR2 SMNVEV (reference sequence). V was trimmed by 8 bases and J by 5 bases, leaving 12 bases between them. CDR3 sequence: CASGHGGTEAFF. In DNA, the CDR3 is TGTGCCAGCGGCCACGGGGGTACTGAAGCTTTCTTT.

This clone appeared a few times. The rearrangement links TRBV9 to TRBJ1-2; D remains unclear. Per germline, CDR1 SGDLS and CDR2 YYNGEE. Trimming pared 5 bases from V and 5 bases from J, leaving 13 bases between. CDR3 length: 13 residues. Here the CDR3 DNA reads TGTGCCAGCAGTGTTTGGGGAGAGTATGGCTACACCTTC. The encoded protein is CASSVWGEYGYTF.

The CDR3 loop is CASSGEGLETQYF. CDR3 nucleotides: TGTGCCAGCAGCGGGGAGGGGCTGGAGACCCAGTACTTC. This chain links TRBV9 with TRBJ2-5, with 7 positions matching TRBD2. The CDR3 covers 13 residues. The V and J ends lost 3 bases and 5 bases, in that order; junction bases with no gene match: 4. Germline CDR1 reads SGDLS; CDR2 reads YYNGEE.

The chain carries TRBV6-6 and TRBJ2-2, with TRBD1 identical over 9 bases. J was trimmed by 7 bases and V by 5 bases; bases with no gene match: 5. This CDR3 has 14 amino acids. Looked up from germline, CDR1 is MNHNY and CDR2 is SVGAGI (reference sequence). This chain's CDR3 is CASSRTGVHGELFF. The DNA for the CDR3 is TGTGCCAGCAGTAGGACAGGGGTGCACGGGGAGCTGTTTTTT.

The V and J genes are TRBV20-1 and TRBJ2-3; 8 bases agree with TRBD1. The CDR3 has 11 amino acids. Germline V CDR1 and CDR2: DFQATT, SNEGSKA (reference sequence). Trimming removed 6 bases from V and 4 bases from J; junction bases left unmatched: 0. The CDR3 reads CSADRADTQYF. CDR3 DNA sequence: TGCAGTGCGGACAGGGCAGATACGCAGTATTTT.

The chain combines TRBV19 with TRBJ1-5; 7 bases align to TRBD1. Germline CDR1 LNHDA, CDR2 SQIVND (reference sequence). Trimming at V came to 7 bases and at J to 3 bases, leaving 9 bases not matched to a gene. The CDR3 runs 15 residues. The CDR3 DNA is TGTGCCAGTATGCGAATGGGACAGAACAATCAGCCCCAGCATTTT. Protein sequence: CASMRMGQNNQPQHF.

The chain uses TRBV5-1 and TRBJ2-7; 9 nucleotides line up with TRBD1. The germline CDR1 and CDR2 sequences are SGHRS and YFSETQ. CDR3 size: 13 residues. The V gene end was trimmed by 2 bases and the J gene end by 6 bases; junction bases not matched to a gene: 3. CDR3 residues: CASSFTGQGEQYF. CDR3 nucleotide sequence: TGCGCCAGCAGCTTCACGGGACAGGGCGAGCAGTACTTC.

The chain is built from TRBV5-4 and TRBJ1-4; tentatively, D is TRBD1 (6 bases). This CDR3 spans 16 amino acids. Germline CDR1 and CDR2: SGHNT and YYREEE (reference sequence). V dropped 0 bases and J dropped 5 bases, with 14 bases sitting between them. CDR3 DNA: TGTGCCAGCAGCTTGGCCGCGGGGGGCTTGAATGAAAAACTGTTTTTT. Its translation is CASSLAAGGLNEKLFF.

J is TRBJ1-2 and V is TRBV19; 8 bases fit TRBD1. The germline V gene encodes CDR1 LNHDA and CDR2 SQIVND (reference sequence). The CDR3 is made up of 15 amino acids. With 6 bases clipped from V and 5 bases from J, the junction kept 11 bases outside the gene matches. The chain's CDR3 is CASSLPTGATYGYTF. CDR3 in DNA: TGTGCCAGTAGCCTCCCGACAGGGGCAACGTATGGCTACACCTTC.

This chain links TRBV6-5 with TRBJ2-1, with TRBD1 as a possible D gene (6 bases). The V and J ends lost 8 bases and 6 bases respectively, with 14 bases between them. The CDR3 length is 13 residues. Germline V gene sequence: CDR1 MNHEY, CDR2 SVGAGI. The CDR3 spells CASRWLGANEQFF. The CDR3 DNA reads TGTGCCAGCCGTTGGTTGGGGGCCAATGAGCAGTTCTTC.

This clone has a handful of counts. This chain connects TRBV10-3 to TRBJ2-7; 11 bases match TRBD2. The CDR3 sequence is 15 residues long. The ends lost 4 bases at V and 1 base at J; junction bases unmatched: 3. Germline values: CDR1 ENHRY, CDR2 SYGVKD. CDR3 region: CAISGGTSGSYEQYF. The CDR3 DNA sequence: TGTGCCATCAGTGGGGGGACTAGCGGTTCCTACGAGCAGTACTTC.